A single sample is the source of the 28 T cell receptor beta chains below, sequenced in a study of regulatory T cells in long-lasting Graves disease. Through Arm-PCR of CDR3 regions and iRepertoire HTBI primers, TCR beta libraries were built. Via MiXCR, TCRdb re-called the multiplex PCR reads, giving one row per CDR3 protein. The table lists 400,000 to 550,000 distinct CDR3 sequences, 16% of them singletons. Indicated time point: newly diagnosed GD, antithyroid drugs for less than 3 months. PBMCs were the source of the RNA used for TCR sequencing. This sample also appeared in a second study, on T cells in Graves' hyperthyroidism and ophthalmopathy.

The sequencing here drew on peripheral blood mononuclear cells (PBMCs), taken at new diagnosis, from a patient treated with antithyroid drugs. The receptors here all came from a woman aged 18-29 years with Graves disease.

This clonotype was counted only a few times. This chain connects TRBV5-8 to TRBJ1-5, with D perhaps matching TRBD1 (5 bases). The CDR3 length is 13 residues. Between the trimmed V and J ends, which lost 4 bases and 6 bases, there was a span of 11 bases. CDR1 and CDR2 (germline): SGHTS, YDEGEE. For the CDR3, the DNA is TGTGCCAGCAGCGCGGCCGGGGGTCAGCCCCAGCATTTT. This sequence encodes CASSAAGGQPQHF.

This clonotype was picked up a small number of times. J is TRBJ2-2 and V is TRBV20-1, with D possibly being TRBD1 (5 bases). Germline-derived CDR1 and CDR2 are DFQATT and SNEGSKA (reference sequence). The CDR3 totals 12 residues. Trimming took 3 bases from V and 6 from J, leaving 8 bases between them. The CDR3 DNA follows: TGCAGTGCTAGCAGGGAACCCGGGGAGCTGTTTTTT. Residues: CSASREPGELFF.

This clonotype appeared many times. CDR3 coding DNA: TGCGCCAGCAGCTTGGCCGGAATAGCTAATGAGCAGTTCTTC. This translates into CASSLAGIANEQFF. The chain uses TRBV5-1 and TRBJ2-1; the D is unclear. V was shortened by 0 bases and J by 7 bases, with 11 bases between the two germline ends. The CDR3 totals 14 residues. Germline V gives CDR1 SGHRS, CDR2 YFSETQ.

This clonotype was observed at least ten times. V gene TRBV12-3 or TRBV12-4 combines with J gene TRBJ1-5; 7 bases line up with TRBD1. The length of the CDR3 is 12 residues. J was trimmed by 2 bases and V by 10 bases; bases with no gene match: 2. The CDR3 spells CANGQGNQPQHF. The CDR3 coding sequence is TGTGCCAATGGACAGGGCAATCAGCCCCAGCATTTT.

Only a few counts were recorded for this clonotype. The chain combines TRBV28 with TRBJ2-1, with 10 bases that match TRBD2. V lost 5 bases to trimming and J lost 3 bases; unmatched junction nucleotides: 13. Germline CDR1 reads MDHEN; CDR2 reads SYDVKM. The CDR3 spans 18 residues. In DNA form, the CDR3 reads TGTGCCAGCAGTCCCGCTGGCATGACTAGCGGGCACTACAATGAGCAGTTCTTC. Its translation: CASSPAGMTSGHYNEQFF. The variable domain in full, completed from reference TRBV28 and TRBJ2-1, reads DVKVTQSSRYLVKRTGEKVFLECVQDMDHENMFWYRQDPGLGLRLIYFSYDVKMKEKGDIPEGYSVSREKKERFSLILESASTNQTSMYLCASSPAGMTSGHYNEQFFGPGTRLTVL.

This clonotype was detected only a few times. The rearrangement links TRBV6-5 to TRBJ2-7, with 9 bases that match TRBD2. V shed 3 bases and J 3 bases; nucleotides not matched to a gene: 6. Looked up from germline, CDR1 is MNHEY and CDR2 is SVGAGI. This CDR3 has 15 amino acids. The CDR3: CASSYLPSGIYEQYF. The CDR3 DNA sequence: TGTGCCAGCAGTTATTTACCTAGCGGGATCTACGAGCAGTACTTC.

This clonotype was found many times. J is TRBJ2-3 and V is TRBV29-1; 8 bases fit TRBD1. Per germline, CDR1 SQVTM and CDR2 ANQGSEA. Unmatched junction bases numbered 5, after V lost 1 base and J lost 2 bases. The CDR3 is 15 amino acids. CDR3 nucleotide sequence: TGCAGCGTTGAAGCCAAGGACAGGGCCACAGATACGCAGTATTTT. Protein: CSVEAKDRATDTQYF.

This clonotype was observed a few times. The V gene is TRBV3-1, the J gene TRBJ2-1, with 7 bases aligning to TRBD2. The CDR3 is made up of 15 amino acids. Trimming at V came to 0 bases and at J to 8 bases, leaving 7 bases not matched to a gene. CDR1 is LGHDT, CDR2 YNNKEL, per germline (reference sequence). The CDR3 sequence is CASSQDFGGRDEQFF. The CDR3 nucleotides are TGTGCCAGCAGCCAAGATTTCGGGGGGAGAGATGAGCAGTTCTTC.

This chain uses TRBV12-3 or TRBV12-4 with TRBJ2-7; TRBD2 aligns across 14 bases. V lost 6 bases, J lost 2 bases, and 6 bases stayed unmatched. The CDR3 covers 16 residues. The CDR3 DNA reads TGTGCCAGCAGCCGAAGACTAGCGGGAGGGCCCTACGAGCAGTACTTC. Encoded protein: CASSRRLAGGPYEQYF.

As to this clonotype: A much larger clone lies a single base off, so this may be a read error. The rearrangement joins TRBV12-3 or TRBV12-4 to TRBJ2-7; D is possibly TRBD2 (5 bases). The CDR3 runs to 13 residues. Trimming removed 6 bases at V and 7 bases at J, with 16 bases between. This chain's CDR3 is CASREELYNEQYF. In nucleotides, the CDR3 is TGTGCCAGCAGGGAGGAACTTTACAATGAGCAGTACTTC.

This clonotype was observed at least ten times. J is TRBJ2-7 and V is TRBV28; TRBD1 matches 8 bases. The V gene's germline CDR1 is MDHEN and CDR2 SYDVKM. This CDR3 has 15 residues. The junction had 5 bases not matched to a gene; V was cut back by 4 bases and J by 0 bases. The CDR3 here is CASSSTGEPSYEQYF. Here the CDR3 DNA reads TGTGCCAGCAGTTCGACAGGGGAGCCCTCCTACGAGCAGTACTTC.

The CDR3 region is CASSPVNQPQHF. The CDR3 DNA reads as TGTGCCAGCAGCCCCGTCAATCAGCCCCAGCATTTT. The rearrangement links TRBV3-1 to TRBJ1-5; unclear D gene. Trimming cost V 4 bases and J 3 bases, with 4 bases left between them. In germline, CDR1 is LGHDT, CDR2 YNNKEL (reference sequence). This CDR3 comprises 12 residues.

The chain employs TRBV24-1 and TRBJ2-3; tentatively, D is TRBD2 (6 bases). Germline loops: CDR1 KGHDR, CDR2 SFDVKD. Trimming pared 2 bases from V and 1 base from J, leaving 15 bases between. This CDR3 is 17 amino acids long. CDR3 coding DNA: TGTGCCACCAGTGATTCCTGGGCGGGATCTGGCACAGATACGCAGTATTTT. Residues: CATSDSWAGSGTDTQYF.

About this clonotype itself: This may be a read error: a much more frequent sequence differs by one nucleotide. The chain employs TRBV6-1 and TRBJ1-1, with 9 bases matching TRBD1. The CDR3 is 15 amino acids. The germline V gene encodes CDR1 MNHNS and CDR2 SASEGT. The CDR3 loop reads CASRRQGEMNAEAFF. CDR3 nucleotides: TGTGCCAGCAGAAGACAGGGGGAGATGAACGCTGAAGCTTTCTTT.

This clonotype was counted ten times or more. The chain employs TRBV10-3 and TRBJ1-5, with D possibly matching TRBD1 (5 bases). This CDR3 comprises 14 residues. Trimming took 2 bases from V and 4 from J, leaving 9 bases between them. Germline CDR1 reads ENHRY; CDR2 reads SYGVKD. CDR3 bases: TGTGCCATCAGTGAGGACAGAGCGAATCAGCCCCAGCATTTT. Its translation: CAISEDRANQPQHF.

This clonotype was picked up a small number of times. V and J are TRBV10-3 and TRBJ2-5; D may be TRBD1 or TRBD2 (5 bases each). The CDR3 runs to 15 residues. Trimming took off 6 bases at V and 2 bases at J, with 16 bases between the two ends. Per the germline V gene, CDR1 is ENHRY and CDR2 is SYGVKD. The CDR3 loop reads CAISYNRGSQETQYF. In DNA form, the CDR3 reads TGTGCCATCAGCTATAACCGGGGCTCACAAGAGACCCAGTACTTC.

As regards this clonotype: A much larger clone differs from this one at a single base, so this may be a read error. V is TRBV20-1 and J is TRBJ2-1; perhaps TRBD1 as D (6 bases). This CDR3 comprises 13 residues. Trimming took 4 bases from V and 10 from J, leaving 17 bases between them. CDR1 and CDR2 from the germline V gene are DFQATT and SNEGSKA (reference sequence). The CDR3 region is CSAILTGSYEQFF. The CDR3 DNA follows: TGCAGTGCTATCCTGACAGGCTCCTACGAGCAGTTCTTC.

This clonotype was counted at least ten times. The chain joins TRBV3-1 to TRBJ2-5; D gene unclear. Trimming removed 0 bases at V and 0 bases at J, with 8 bases between. The CDR3 has 15 amino acids. Germline values: CDR1 LGHDT, CDR2 YNNKEL (reference sequence). In DNA form, the CDR3 reads TGTGCCAGCAGCCAAGATTTGGTGAACCAAGAGACCCAGTACTTC. Its translation is CASSQDLVNQETQYF.

The chain couples TRBV10-2 to TRBJ2-7; D gene uncertain. From germline, CDR1 is WSHSY and CDR2 SAAADI. CDR3 length: 15 amino acids. Between the trimmed V and J ends, which lost 3 bases and 0 bases, there was a span of 12 bases. This chain's CDR3 is CASSDRKLLSYEQYF. CDR3 sequence (DNA): TGCGCCAGCAGTGACCGCAAATTGCTCTCCTACGAGCAGTACTTC.

This clonotype was detected many times. V gene TRBV27 combines with J gene TRBJ1-1; D gene uncertain. Germline V CDR1 and CDR2: MNHEY, SMNVEV (reference sequence). This CDR3 contains 13 residues. V was cut by 3 bases and J by 4 bases, with 9 bases left in between. The CDR3, as DNA: TGTGCCAGCAGTTTTCTCGGAGGCACTGAAGCTTTCTTT. Amino acid sequence: CASSFLGGTEAFF.

This chain connects TRBV6-1 to TRBJ2-7; no firm D call. The V gene's germline CDR1 is MNHNS and CDR2 SASEGT. The V end lost 2 bases, the J end lost 6 bases, and 8 bases lay between the germline ends. The CDR3 sequence is 12 residues long. CDR3 sequence: CASSEYGVEQYF. In DNA form, the CDR3 reads TGTGCCAGCAGTGAATACGGAGTCGAGCAGTACTTC.

In this sample, this clonotype turned up a few times. The chain links TRBV20-1 to TRBJ2-3, with a tentative D call TRBD2 (6 bases). Deletions cut 0 bases from V and 7 bases from J, with 20 bases between. Germline CDR1 DFQATT, CDR2 SNEGSKA (reference sequence). This CDR3 contains 16 residues. CDR3 loop: CSARDFAGRWGHTQYF. The CDR3 coding sequence is TGCAGTGCTAGAGATTTTGCGGGGAGGTGGGGCCATACGCAGTATTTT.

This clonotype was observed at least ten times. The CDR3 bases are TGTGCCAGCAGTTACTCGTGGGGGACAGGCAATGAGCAGTTCTTC. This codes for CASSYSWGTGNEQFF. V usage is TRBV6-5 and J usage is TRBJ2-1; 8 bases match TRBD1. V was clipped by 0 bases and J by 6 bases; unmatched bases: 4. This CDR3 has 15 amino acids. Germline CDR1 and CDR2: MNHEY and SVGAGI.

This clonotype was seen only a few times. The chain couples TRBV6-5 to TRBJ2-6; 8 bases align to TRBD2. This CDR3 is 18 amino acids long. V was clipped by 2 bases and J by 2 bases; unmatched bases: 8. Germline CDR1 reads MNHEY; CDR2 reads SVGAGI. The CDR3 DNA reads TGTGCCAGCAGTTACCTAGGTGTAGCGGGGACTGGGGCCAACGTCCTGACTTTC. It translates to CASSYLGVAGTGANVLTF.

The chain joins TRBV30 to TRBJ2-1; 7 bases are a match to TRBD2. CDR1 is GTSNPN, CDR2 SVGIG, per germline (reference sequence). J gave up 8 bases and V 0 bases, and 16 bases lay outside the gene matches. CDR3 length: 17 amino acids. The CDR3, as DNA: TGTGCCTGGAGTGTAGCGCCTAGCGGCCCCAAACGGGATGAGCAGTTCTTC. Translating gives CAWSVAPSGPKRDEQFF.

This clonotype was counted at least ten times. This chain uses TRBV20-1 with TRBJ2-7; TRBD2 aligns across 7 bases. The germline V gene encodes CDR1 DFQATT and CDR2 SNEGSKA (reference sequence). V shed 8 bases, J shed 5 bases, and the junction held 12 bases outside the gene matches. The CDR3 totals 13 residues. The CDR3 coding sequence is TGCAGTACCTTGCGGGAGCTGAACGACGAGCAGTACTTC. Its translation is CSTLRELNDEQYF.

The chain carries TRBV7-9 and TRBJ2-1; 10 bases fit TRBD2. The J segment lost 8 bases and the V segment lost 3 bases, leaving 4 bases of the junction unmatched. Germline lookup yields CDR1 SEHNR and CDR2 FQNEAQ (reference sequence). The CDR3 runs to 14 residues. The CDR3, as DNA: TGTGCCAGCAGCTTCACGACTAGCGGGTATGAGCAGTTCTTC. The encoded protein is CASSFTTSGYEQFF.

The J gene is TRBJ1-1, the V gene TRBV20-1; D perhaps matches TRBD1 (5 bases). Germline CDR1 is DFQATT and CDR2 is SNEGSKA (reference sequence). There are 16 residues in the CDR3. The V end lost 0 bases, the J end lost 0 bases, and 14 bases lay between the germline ends. The CDR3 coding sequence is TGCAGTGCTAGAGATAGGATGGGGCGGGTGAACACTGAAGCTTTCTTT. Its protein product is CSARDRMGRVNTEAFF.